A selection of T cell receptor beta chains follows, all from one sample in a study of blood T cell repertoires in COVID-19. Repertoires were generated with immunoSEQ multiplex PCR, while TCRdb's copy carries only in-frame clones and drops some. The table shows about 320,000 clones, with around 83% occurring only once. Specimen: peripheral blood. All receptors come from a woman in her forties or fifties with acute or convalescent COVID-19. Both conserved end residues are part of each CDR3. The order of the fields is CDR3 protein, CDR3 DNA, V gene, J gene, clone size, D gene. The D gene is left open where the match is weak. The size field is filled for only some rows; it gives once, few, many or a size class.

CASGSFLEDTQYF	TGTGCTAGTGGTTCATTCCTAGAGGATACGCAGTATTTT	TRBV12-5	TRBJ2-3	-	-
CAREGPPEDTEAFF	TGTGCCCGGGAAGGGCCCCCGGAGGACACTGAAGCTTTCTTT	TRBV30	TRBJ1-1	-	-
CASSPTSEGEQFF	TGTGCCAGCAGTCCGACTAGCGAGGGTGAGCAGTTCTTC	TRBV6-2/TRBV6-3	TRBJ2-1	-	TRBD2
CAWRDRGQREDTQYF	TGTGCCTGGAGGGACAGGGGGCAGAGAGAAGATACGCAGTATTTT	TRBV30	TRBJ2-3	-	TRBD1
CASSIQGADSPLHF	TGTGCCAGTAGTATCCAGGGGGCGGATTCACCCCTCCACTTT	TRBV19	TRBJ1-6	-	TRBD1
CASSSIGYTF	TGTGCCAGCAGTTCAATTGGCTACACCTTC	TRBV6-2/TRBV6-3	TRBJ1-2	few	-
CASGPMTSGRGNEQFF	TGTGCCAGCGGTCCCATGACTAGCGGGAGGGGGAATGAGCAGTTCTTC	TRBV25-1	TRBJ2-1	-	TRBD2
CASSIQGQETQYF	TGTGCCAGCTCAATACAGGGCCAAGAGACCCAGTACTTC	TRBV18	TRBJ2-5	few	-
CASSQELRGAEQFF	TGTGCCAGCAGCCAAGAGTTAAGGGGCGCTGAGCAGTTCTTC	TRBV3-1/TRBV3-2	TRBJ2-1	-	-
CATFDRGPKNIQYF	TGTGCCACCTTCGACAGGGGGCCCAAAAACATTCAGTACTTC	TRBV15	TRBJ2-4	-	TRBD1
CASTEQGFSYEQYF	TGTGCCAGCACCGAACAGGGTTTCTCCTACGAGCAGTACTTC	TRBV11-2	TRBJ2-7	-	-
CASSLGVRGSYTF	TGTGCCAGCAGCTTAGGAGTTCGGGGAAGCTACACCTTC	TRBV7-2	TRBJ1-2	-	-
CASSSDRNIQYF	TGTGCCAGCAGCTCGGACAGAAACATTCAGTACTTC	TRBV5-6	TRBJ2-4	-	-
CASSPQGLATNEQFF	TGTGCCAGCAGCCCGCAGGGACTAGCGACGAATGAGCAGTTCTTC	TRBV5-5	TRBJ2-1	once	TRBD2
CASSGQANQPQHF	TGTGCCAGCTCTGGACAGGCCAATCAGCCCCAGCATTTT	TRBV18	TRBJ1-5	few	TRBD1
CASSPQTGSPDTQYF	TGTGCCAGCAGCCCCCAGACAGGGTCCCCAGATACGCAGTATTTT	TRBV7-3	TRBJ2-3	-	TRBD1
CASSEFGGGGYTF	TGTGCCAGCAGTGAATTTGGGGGAGGTGGCTACACCTTC	TRBV25-1	TRBJ1-2	-	-
CASSQDIAGGASDTQYF	TGTGCCAGCAGCCAAGATATTGCAGGGGGCGCGTCAGATACGCAGTATTTT	TRBV14	TRBJ2-3	-	TRBD1
CASSSPERVAFF	TGTGCCAGCAGCTCTCCTGAGAGGGTAGCTTTCTTT	TRBV3-1/TRBV3-2	TRBJ1-1	-	-
CASSFRAAYEQYF	TGTGCCAGCAGTTTCCGAGCCGCCTACGAGCAGTACTTC	TRBV27	TRBJ2-7	-	-
CASSGYAGNTIYF	TGTGCCAGCAGCGGTTATGCTGGAAACACCATATATTTT	TRBV12-3/TRBV12-4	TRBJ1-3	-	-
CASSAPYVVQGNTIYF	TGTGCCAGCAGTGCCCCTTATGTGGTACAGGGAAACACCATATATTTT	TRBV2	TRBJ1-3	-	-
CASSGTGTSGGGELFF	TGCGCCAGCAGCGGAACCGGGACTAGCGGGGGCGGGGAGCTGTTTTTT	TRBV5-1	TRBJ2-2	-	TRBD2
CASSDMGQGARGYTF	TGTGCCAGCAGTGATATGGGACAGGGGGCGAGAGGCTACACCTTC	TRBV6-1	TRBJ1-2	-	TRBD1
CASRRQDPYNSPLHF	TGTGCCAGCAGACGACAGGATCCCTATAATTCACCCCTCCACTTT	TRBV6-5	TRBJ1-6	-	-
CASSRPGGQETQYF	TGTGCCAGCAGCAGGCCGGGTGGCCAAGAGACCCAGTACTTC	TRBV5-4	TRBJ2-5	few	-
CASSSEMTGANVLTF	TGCGCCAGCAGCTCCGAGATGACTGGGGCCAACGTCCTGACTTTC	TRBV5-1	TRBJ2-6	-	-
CASSEIIGLEATDTQYF	TGTGCCAGCAGTGAAATAATAGGACTAGAAGCCACAGATACGCAGTATTTT	TRBV6-1	TRBJ2-3	-	TRBD2
CASSPGQNQPQHF	TGTGCCAGCAGCCCAGGACAGAATCAGCCCCAGCATTTT	TRBV12-3/TRBV12-4	TRBJ1-5	-	-
CASSLLKIVPGQGSTEAFF	TGTGCCAGCAGCCTTCTGAAAATAGTCCCGGGACAGGGAAGCACTGAAGCTTTCTTT	TRBV7-9	TRBJ1-1	-	TRBD1
CASSYPGTVDTQYF	TGTGCCAGCAGTTACCCCGGGACAGTAGATACGCAGTATTTT	TRBV6-2/TRBV6-3	TRBJ2-3	once	TRBD1